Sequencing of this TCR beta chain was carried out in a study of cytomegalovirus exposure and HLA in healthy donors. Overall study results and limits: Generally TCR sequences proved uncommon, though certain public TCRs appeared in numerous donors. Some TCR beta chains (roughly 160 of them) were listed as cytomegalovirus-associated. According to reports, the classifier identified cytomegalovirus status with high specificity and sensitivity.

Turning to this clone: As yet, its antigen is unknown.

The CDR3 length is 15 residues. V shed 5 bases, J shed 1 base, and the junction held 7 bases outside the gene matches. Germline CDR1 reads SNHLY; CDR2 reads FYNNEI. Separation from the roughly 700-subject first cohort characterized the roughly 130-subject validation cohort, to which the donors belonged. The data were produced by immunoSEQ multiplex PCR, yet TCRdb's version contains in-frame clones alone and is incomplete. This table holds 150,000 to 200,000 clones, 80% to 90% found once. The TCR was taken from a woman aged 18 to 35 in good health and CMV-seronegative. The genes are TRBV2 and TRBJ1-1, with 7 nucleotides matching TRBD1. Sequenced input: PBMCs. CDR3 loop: CASSSTGARNTEAFF. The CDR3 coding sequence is TGTGCCAGCAGTTCCACAGGGGCGCGGAACACTGAAGCTTTCTTT. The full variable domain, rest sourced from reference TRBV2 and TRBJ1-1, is EPEVTQTPSHQVTQMGQEVILRCVPISNHLYFYWYRQILGQKVEFLVSFYNNEISEKSEIFDDQFSVERPDGSNFTLKIRSTKLEDSAMYFCASSSTGARNTEAFFGQGTRLTVV.